These 30 T cell receptor beta chains were sequenced from one sample in a study of T cells in Graves' hyperthyroidism and ophthalmopathy. RNA transcripts yielded amplified TCR beta CDR3 regions. HTBI primers were employed in a first-round RT-PCR of the TCR CDR3. TCRdb redid the calling of the multiplex PCR reads with MiXCR, one entry per CDR3 protein. The sample has approximately 500,000 distinct CDR3 sequences; under 60% are singletons. The sample taken for sequencing was peripheral blood or thyroid tissue (not recorded which). Receptors were obtained from a woman aged 18-35 years with Graves' hyperthyroidism.

A few counts support this clonotype. At one end the junction does not follow the germline gene, possibly because of a read error. This rearrangement joins TRBV7-9 to TRBJ1-1, with unresolved D. Germline CDR1 and CDR2: SEHNR and FQNEAQ (reference sequence). The CDR3 is 13 residues long. The CDR3 DNA is TGTGCCAGCAGCCTGGTCTTGAACACTGAAGCTTCCTTT. Protein product: CASSLVLNTEASF.

Worth noting for this clonotype: A junction boundary mismatches the germline segment, possibly from a read error. The V and J genes are TRBV7-8 and TRBJ1-2; the match to TRBD1 covers 7 bases. Germline CDR1 and CDR2: SGHVS and FQNEAQ. The CDR3 extends over 14 amino acids. This CDR3 reads CASRLTGRDYGYTF. The CDR3 DNA follows: TGTGCCAGCAGGCTGACAGGGCGTGACTATGGCTACACCTTT.

Concerning this clonotype itself: Its ends do not fully match the called genes, so a read error is possible. The chain is built from TRBV19 and TRBJ1-5, with 8 bases identical to TRBD1. Per germline, CDR1 LNHDA and CDR2 SQIVND (reference sequence). This CDR3 is built from 21 residues. In DNA, the CDR3 is TGTGCCAGTAGGGACCTTCAGACAGGGGCCGACACCCTGCGTAGCACTCAGCCCCAGCATTTT. This gives the protein CASRDLQTGADTLRSTQPQHF.

With respect to this clonotype: A read error may be the cause here, since a much bigger clone is one base away. The rearrangement links TRBV20-1 to TRBJ1-5; possibly TRBD1 for D (6 bases). The CDR3 has 15 residues. V shed 0 bases and J shed 2 bases, with 11 bases lying between them. The germline V gene encodes CDR1 DFQATT and CDR2 SNEGSKA (reference sequence). CDR3 sequence reads: CSAREGGYGNQPQHF. CDR3 nucleotides: TGCAGTGCTAGAGAAGGGGGTTATGGCAATCAGCCCCAGCATTTT.

This clonotype came up many times. The genes are TRBV12-3 or TRBV12-4 and TRBJ1-2; TRBD1 aligns across 7 bases. The CDR3 is made up of 13 amino acids. Germline trimming cut 5 bases from V and 10 bases from J; bases unmatched to any gene: 10. CDR3 DNA sequence: TGTGCCAGCAGTCCGGACAGGCGGCGTGCCTACACCTTC. Protein sequence: CASSPDRRRAYTF.

In its sample, this clonotype was seen many times. One end of the junction does not line up with germline, which may come from a read error. The chain couples TRBV12-3 or TRBV12-4 to TRBJ2-2; D not resolved. The CDR3 spans 14 residues. CDR3 protein: CASRLATNTGELFF. The DNA for the CDR3 is TGCGCCAGCAGACTCGCTACGAACACCGGGGAGCTGTTTTTT.

This chain joins TRBV9 and TRBJ1-1, with unresolved D. Germline V lookup: CDR1 SGDLS, CDR2 YYNGEE. The V end lost 5 bases, the J end lost 1 base, and 12 bases lay between the germline ends. This CDR3 spans 14 amino acids. Written as DNA, the CDR3 is TGTGCCAGCAGTGAAATGCGACAGAACACTGAAGCTTTCTTT. Translated: CASSEMRQNTEAFF.

This clonotype was recorded at least ten times. The chain combines TRBV20-1 with TRBJ1-2, with D unresolved. The V gene's germline CDR1 is DFQATT and CDR2 SNEGSKA (reference sequence). V gave up 3 bases and J gave up 8 bases, with 16 bases separating them. The CDR3 is 13 residues long. The CDR3 DNA is TGCAGTGCTAGTGGCGCGGGGTTGGGCGGCTACACCTTC. Translating gives CSASGAGLGGYTF.

The genes are TRBV5-1 and TRBJ1-5, with D possibly matching TRBD1 (5 bases). CDR3 size: 15 residues. V gave up 4 bases and J gave up 5 bases, with 16 bases separating them. Germline loops: CDR1 SGHRS, CDR2 YFSETQ. This CDR3 reads CASSQGAAGDQPQHF. DNA of the CDR3: TGCGCCAGCAGCCAAGGGGCGGCAGGTGATCAGCCCCAGCATTTT.

The chain is built from TRBV11-3 and TRBJ1-2, with 8 positions matching TRBD1. The CDR3 length is 15 residues. V dropped 5 bases and J dropped 0; count of bases not matched to a gene: 5. Germline V gives CDR1 SGHNT, CDR2 YENEEA. DNA of the CDR3: TGTGCCAGCAGCCAAAGGACAGGGTCTAACTATGGCTACACCTTC. This sequence encodes CASSQRTGSNYGYTF.

V usage is TRBV4-3 and J usage is TRBJ2-3; D is undetermined. Germline V lookup: CDR1 LGHNA, CDR2 YSLEER. V lost 0 bases to trimming and J lost 4 bases, with 11 bases between them. The CDR3 runs 15 residues. CDR3: CASSQELTFADTQYF. In DNA, the CDR3 is TGCGCCAGCAGCCAAGAATTAACGTTCGCAGATACGCAGTATTTT.

The gene calls are TRBV10-3 and TRBJ2-7, with D possibly being TRBD1 (5 bases). The germline V gene encodes CDR1 ENHRY and CDR2 SYGVKD. This CDR3 contains 13 residues. V gave up 4 bases and J gave up 4 bases, with 11 bases separating them. CDR3 sequence: CAISGAGNYEQYF. The CDR3 DNA sequence: TGTGCCATCAGTGGGGCAGGGAATTACGAGCAGTACTTC.

This clonotype was observed many times. The chain carries TRBV2 and TRBJ2-7, with a possible D match to TRBD2 (5 bases). CDR3 length: 14 amino acids. Germline V gene lookup returns CDR1 SNHLY and CDR2 FYNNEI. Trimming took off 4 bases at V and 1 base at J, with 11 bases between the two ends. In nucleotides, the CDR3 is TGTGCCAGCAGTGGTTCTAGCTTTTCCTACGAGCAGTACTTC. Its protein is CASSGSSFSYEQYF.

This clonotype was counted once. V and J are TRBV20-1 and TRBJ1-5; TRBD1 agrees at 10 bases. The germline V gene encodes CDR1 DFQATT and CDR2 SNEGSKA (reference sequence). V lost 6 bases to trimming and J lost 5 bases; unmatched junction nucleotides: 4. The CDR3 is made up of 13 amino acids. CDR3 protein: CSADRGLDQPQHF. The CDR3 nucleotides are TGCAGTGCCGACAGGGGGCTAGATCAGCCCCAGCATTTT.

This clonotype has only a few counts. The V call is TRBV3-1, the J call TRBJ2-2; TRBD1 matches 7 bases. This CDR3 is built from 16 residues. Per germline, CDR1 LGHDT and CDR2 YNNKEL (reference sequence). V shed 5 bases and J 4 bases; nucleotides not matched to a gene: 10. The CDR3 DNA is TGTGCCAGCAGCGTACGACAGGGTTTTCGCACCGGGGAGCTGTTTTTT. Amino acid sequence: CASSVRQGFRTGELFF.

J is TRBJ1-2 and V is TRBV29-1, with 9 bases matching TRBD1. Germline V lookup: CDR1 SQVTM, CDR2 ANQGSEA. With V trimmed by 7 bases and J by 4 bases, 4 bases remained unmatched. CDR3 size: 12 residues. The CDR3 region is CSGRDRVYGYTF. CDR3 DNA sequence: TGCAGCGGTAGGGACAGGGTCTATGGCTACACCTTC.

V gene TRBV20-1 combines with J gene TRBJ2-5; tentative D call: TRBD2 (7 bases). The CDR3 extends over 15 amino acids. Per germline, CDR1 DFQATT and CDR2 SNEGSKA (reference sequence). V dropped 5 bases and J dropped 5 bases, with 21 bases sitting between them. The CDR3 DNA reads TGCAGTGCTCACCGGGACACCATGGGAGGGGAGACCCAGTACTTC. Its protein product is CSAHRDTMGGETQYF.

This clonotype was found many times. The chain couples TRBV15 to TRBJ2-5; 7 bases agree with TRBD1. The V segment lost 8 bases and the J segment 5 bases; nucleotides outside the gene matches: 2. The CDR3 is 11 residues long. Germline CDR1 reads LNHNV; CDR2 reads YYDKDF (reference sequence). The CDR3 sequence: CATSRGETQYF. CDR3 bases: TGTGCCACCTCCAGGGGGGAGACCCAGTACTTC.

This clonotype was found many times. The chain employs TRBV6-6 and TRBJ1-1; TRBD1 is a possible D gene (5 bases). The V gene lost 6 bases and the J gene lost 8 bases, with 16 bases spanning the gap. Germline values: CDR1 MNHNY, CDR2 SVGAGI (reference sequence). The length of the CDR3 is 13 residues. The CDR3 protein is CASSRRDFSEAFF. DNA for the CDR3: TGTGCCAGCAGCAGGAGGGACTTCTCGGAAGCTTTCTTT.

In its sample, this clonotype was seen many times. V gene TRBV20-1 combines with J gene TRBJ1-1, with D perhaps matching TRBD1 (5 bases). This CDR3 has 12 residues. CDR1 and CDR2 from the germline V gene are DFQATT and SNEGSKA (reference sequence). V was shortened by 2 bases and J by 8 bases, with 12 bases between the two germline ends. CDR3 protein: CSARYGREEAFF. Written as DNA, the CDR3 is TGCAGTGCTAGATACGGCAGGGAAGAAGCTTTCTTT.

The chain is built from TRBV2 and TRBJ2-7; tentatively, D is TRBD2 (6 bases). V lost 8 bases and J lost 0, with 14 bases in between. Germline lookup yields CDR1 SNHLY and CDR2 FYNNEI. CDR3 length: 14 residues. This CDR3 is CASVVPGSSYEQYF. The CDR3 coding sequence is TGTGCCAGCGTTGTCCCCGGGAGCTCCTACGAGCAGTACTTC.

As concerns this clonotype: One junction end disagrees with the germline gene, perhaps due to a read error. The V and J genes are TRBV5-1 and TRBJ2-6; D gene uncertain. Looked up from germline, CDR1 is SGHRS and CDR2 is YFSETQ. There are 10 residues in the CDR3. CDR3: CASSSPARSF. The CDR3 DNA sequence: TGTGCCAGCAGCTCGCCAGCAAGGTCGTTC.

This clonotype was found many times. The chain employs TRBV6-5 and TRBJ2-7, with D tentatively TRBD1 or TRBD2 (5 bases each). The length of the CDR3 is 13 residues. CDR1 and CDR2 from the germline V gene are MNHEY and SVGAGI. The V and J ends lost 2 bases and 2 bases respectively, with 7 bases between them. CDR3 sequence: CASSYGGTYEQYF. The CDR3 DNA is TGTGCCAGCAGTTACGGGGGAACCTACGAGCAGTACTTC.

The chain recombines TRBV20-1 with TRBJ2-5, with TRBD2 matching over 11 bases. Germline trimming cut 7 bases from V and 2 bases from J; bases unmatched to any gene: 3. The CDR3 loop spans 13 amino acids. Germline V CDR1 and CDR2: DFQATT, SNEGSKA (reference sequence). In nucleotides, the CDR3 is TGCAGTGGCGGGACTAGCGGTCAAGAGACCCAGTACTTC. This codes for CSGGTSGQETQYF.

This rearrangement joins TRBV29-1 to TRBJ2-7, with 7 bases matching TRBD1. Germline values: CDR1 SQVTM, CDR2 ANQGSEA. The V gene end was trimmed by 7 bases and the J gene end by 3 bases; junction bases not matched to a gene: 6. The CDR3 sequence is 12 residues long. CDR3 residues: CSGYTGDYEQYF. CDR3 bases: TGCAGCGGATATACAGGGGACTACGAGCAGTACTTC.

A remark on this clonotype: Relative to the germline gene, one junction end is altered; a read error may explain this. J is TRBJ1-4 and V is TRBV15; the match to TRBD1 covers 8 bases. The CDR3 has 13 residues. CDR1 and CDR2 (germline): LNHNV, YYDKDF (reference sequence). This chain's CDR3 is CATSRDYRGKLVF. The DNA for the CDR3 is TGTGCCACCAGCAGAGATTACAGGGGGAAACTGGTTTTT.

Notes on this clonotype: A much larger clone lies a single base off, so this may be a read error. The chain employs TRBV10-3 and TRBJ2-6; D remains unclear. The CDR3 is 14 residues long. Trimming shortened V by 6 bases and J by 4 bases, and 10 bases separated the two germline ends. Germline assignment: CDR1 ENHRY and CDR2 SYGVKD. The CDR3 sequence: CAIRGPSGANVLTF. CDR3 in DNA: TGTGCCATCAGAGGGCCCTCCGGGGCCAACGTCCTGACTTTC.

The sample holds many counts of this clonotype. The chain combines TRBV5-1 with TRBJ2-6, with 7 bases identical to TRBD1. This CDR3 contains 17 residues. Unmatched junction bases numbered 9, after V lost 4 bases and J lost 2 bases. Per germline, CDR1 SGHRS and CDR2 YFSETQ. CDR3 sequence reads: CASSKGQPLAGANVLTF. CDR3 DNA sequence: TGCGCCAGCAGCAAGGGACAGCCGCTCGCTGGGGCCAACGTCCTGACTTTC.

This clonotype has a handful of counts. This sequence joins TRBV29-1 and TRBJ2-7; 9 bases align to TRBD1. The CDR3 is 15 residues long. V shed 0 bases, J shed 7 bases, and the junction held 10 bases outside the gene matches. Germline CDR1 and CDR2: SQVTM and ANQGSEA. Here the CDR3 reads CSVEDGGTGKDEQYF. The CDR3 bases are TGCAGCGTTGAAGATGGCGGGACAGGGAAGGATGAGCAGTACTTC.

The chain recombines TRBV3-1 with TRBJ2-7; 7 bases match TRBD2. Germline V gene data show CDR1 as LGHDT and CDR2 as YNNKEL (reference sequence). The ends lost 5 bases at V and 1 base at J; junction bases unmatched: 11. The CDR3 sequence is 16 residues long. CDR3 DNA sequence: TGTGCCAGCAGCTCAACCCTAGCGGACGGGTCCTACGAGCAGTACTTC. Its protein is CASSSTLADGSYEQYF.